Each of the 2 T cell receptor beta chains below was sequenced from the same sample in a study of response to subunit inactivated influenza vaccine. TCRdb itself ran the RT-PCR reads through MiXCR, one entry per CDR3 protein. The sample lists approximately 700,000 distinct CDR3 sequences; 15% to 18% were seen once. The specimen was PBMCs from blood, collected approximately 13 days after vaccination. All receptors come from a middle-aged man who received an inactivated influenza vaccine.

This clonotype was observed a few times. The V and J genes are TRBV12-3 or TRBV12-4 and TRBJ2-1; the match to TRBD2 covers 8 bases. Trimming removed 7 bases from V and 6 bases from J; junction bases left unmatched: 8. There are 14 residues in the CDR3. CDR3 amino acids: CASTLTGGRNEQFF. As DNA, the CDR3 is TGTGCCAGCACCCTCACGGGGGGGCGCAATGAGCAGTTCTTC.

This chain links TRBV5-1 with TRBJ2-4; 7 bases map to TRBD1. CDR3 length: 15 amino acids. The germline CDR1 and CDR2 sequences are SGHRS and YFSETQ. The V segment lost 4 bases and the J segment 8 bases; nucleotides outside the gene matches: 12. The CDR3 region is CASSPNYRGEDIQYF. The CDR3 nucleotides are TGCGCCAGCAGCCCAAACTACAGGGGAGAAGACATTCAGTACTTC.